This T cell receptor (beta chain) was profiled in a study of cytomegalovirus exposure and HLA in healthy donors. Study-wide findings and caveats: An analysis was carried out at a later point. It showed that HLA-associated TCR beta chains were more clonally expanded than equally common non-associated chains.

PCR was performed using 60 Vbeta and 13 Jbeta primers. Method: immunoSEQ multiplex PCR; TCRdb's copy keeps in-frame clones and lacks some. The table shows 60,000 or so clones, with approximately 77% occurring only once. Worth noting for this clone: Its specificity is not known.

Trimming left V 0 bases short and J 10 bases short, with 5 bases between. The germline CDR1 and CDR2 sequences are SGHDT and YYEEEE. There are 12 residues in the CDR3. The sequence was collected from a woman aged 40 to 50 in good health and CMV-seropositive. The chain uses TRBV5-6 and TRBJ1-6; D uncertain. The sequencing input was PBMCs. The CDR3 nucleotides are TGTGCCAGCAGCTTGGTTCCATCACCCCTCCACTTT. This sequence encodes CASSLVPSPLHF.